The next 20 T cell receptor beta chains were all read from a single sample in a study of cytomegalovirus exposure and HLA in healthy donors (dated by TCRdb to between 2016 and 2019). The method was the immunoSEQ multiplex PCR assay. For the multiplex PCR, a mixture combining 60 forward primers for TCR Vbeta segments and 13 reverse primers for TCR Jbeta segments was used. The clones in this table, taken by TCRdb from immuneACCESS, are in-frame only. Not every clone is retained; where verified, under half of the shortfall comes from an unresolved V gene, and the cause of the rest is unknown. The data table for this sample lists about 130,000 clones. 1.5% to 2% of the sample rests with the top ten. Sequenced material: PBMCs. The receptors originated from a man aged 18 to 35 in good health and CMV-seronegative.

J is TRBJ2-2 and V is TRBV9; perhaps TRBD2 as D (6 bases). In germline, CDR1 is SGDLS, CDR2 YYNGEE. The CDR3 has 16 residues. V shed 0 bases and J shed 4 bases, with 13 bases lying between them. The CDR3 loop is CASSVGVSGATGELFF. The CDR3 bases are TGTGCCAGCAGCGTAGGGGTTAGCGGAGCCACCGGGGAGCTGTTTTTT.

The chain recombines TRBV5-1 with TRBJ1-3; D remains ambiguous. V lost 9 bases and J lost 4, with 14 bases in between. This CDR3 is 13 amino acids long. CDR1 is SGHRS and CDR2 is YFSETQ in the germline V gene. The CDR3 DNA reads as TGCGCCACTGCGCCCCTAGGAGGAAACACCATATATTTT. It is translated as CATAPLGGNTIYF.

The CDR3 is CASSRRDTDNEQFF. The CDR3 bases are TGTGCCAGCAGCCGCCGGGACACCGACAATGAGCAGTTCTTC. The chain combines TRBV7-2 with TRBJ2-1, with D tentatively TRBD1 (6 bases). The V end was cut by 5 bases, the J end by 5 bases, with 13 bases between. This CDR3 comprises 14 residues. Germline lookup yields CDR1 SGHTA and CDR2 FQGNSA.

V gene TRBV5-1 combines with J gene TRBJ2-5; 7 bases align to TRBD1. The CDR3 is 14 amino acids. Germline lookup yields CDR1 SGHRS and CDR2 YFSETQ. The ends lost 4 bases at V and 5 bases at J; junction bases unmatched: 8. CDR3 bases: TGCGCCAGCAGCATGGGTCCGGGACAGGAGACCCAGTACTTC. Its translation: CASSMGPGQETQYF.

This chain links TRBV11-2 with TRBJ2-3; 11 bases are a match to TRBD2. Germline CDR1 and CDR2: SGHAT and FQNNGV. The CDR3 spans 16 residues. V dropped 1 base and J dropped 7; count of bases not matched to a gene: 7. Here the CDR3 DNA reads TGTGCCAGCAGCTTAGGGGGAACTAGCGGGGGTTATACGCAGTATTTT. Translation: CASSLGGTSGGYTQYF. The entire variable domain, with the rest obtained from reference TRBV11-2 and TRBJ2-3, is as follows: EAGVAQSPRYKIIEKRQSVAFWCNPISGHATLYWYQQILGQGPKLLIQFQNNGVVDDSQLPKDRFSAERLKGVDSTLKIQPAKLEDSAVYLCASSLGGTSGGYTQYFGPGTRLTVL.

CDR3 amino acids: CASTEGGSYEQYF. The CDR3, as DNA: TGTGCCAGCACTGAGGGGGGATCCTACGAGCAGTACTTC. The rearrangement joins TRBV25-1 to TRBJ2-7; D tentatively reads TRBD1 or TRBD2 (6 bases each). Germline CDR1 is MGHDK and CDR2 is SYGVNS. The V and J ends lost 7 bases and 1 base respectively, with 11 bases between them. This CDR3 contains 13 residues.

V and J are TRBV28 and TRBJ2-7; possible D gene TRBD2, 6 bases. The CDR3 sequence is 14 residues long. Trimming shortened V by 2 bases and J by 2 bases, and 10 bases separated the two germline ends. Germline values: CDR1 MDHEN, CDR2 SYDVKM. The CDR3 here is CASSLPGVTYEQYF. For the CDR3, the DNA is TGTGCCAGCAGTTTACCGGGAGTTACCTACGAGCAGTACTTC.

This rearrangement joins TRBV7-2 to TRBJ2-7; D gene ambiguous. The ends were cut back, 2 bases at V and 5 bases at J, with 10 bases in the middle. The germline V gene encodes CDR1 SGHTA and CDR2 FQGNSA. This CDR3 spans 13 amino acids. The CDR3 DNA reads TGTGCCAGCAGCTTATACAAGATCCACGAGCAGTACTTC. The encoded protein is CASSLYKIHEQYF. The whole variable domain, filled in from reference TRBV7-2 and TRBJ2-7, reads GAGVSQSPSNKVTEKGKDVELRCDPISGHTALYWYRQSLGQGLEFLIYFQGNSAPDKSGLPSDRFSAERTGGSVSTLTIQRTQQEDSAVYLCASSLYKIHEQYFGPGTRLTVT.

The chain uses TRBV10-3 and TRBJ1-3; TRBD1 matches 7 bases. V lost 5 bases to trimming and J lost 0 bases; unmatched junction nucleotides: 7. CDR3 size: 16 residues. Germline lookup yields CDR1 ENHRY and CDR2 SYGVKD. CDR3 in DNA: TGTGCCATCAGTCCCAGGGGGACGGACTCTGGAAACACCATATATTTT. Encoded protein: CAISPRGTDSGNTIYF.

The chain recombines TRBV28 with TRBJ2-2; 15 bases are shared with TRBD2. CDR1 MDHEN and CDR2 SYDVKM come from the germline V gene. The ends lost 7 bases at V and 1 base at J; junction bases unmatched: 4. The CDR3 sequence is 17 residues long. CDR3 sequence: CASKGLAGGRNTGELFF. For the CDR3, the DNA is TGTGCCAGCAAAGGACTAGCGGGAGGGCGGAACACCGGGGAGCTGTTTTTT.

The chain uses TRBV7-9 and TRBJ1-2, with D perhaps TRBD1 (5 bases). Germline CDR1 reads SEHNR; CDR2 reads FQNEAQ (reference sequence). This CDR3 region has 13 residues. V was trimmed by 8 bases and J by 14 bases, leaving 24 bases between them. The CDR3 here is CASASGGAGRRTF. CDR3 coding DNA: TGTGCCAGCGCTTCTGGAGGGGCAGGGCGTAGGACCTTC.

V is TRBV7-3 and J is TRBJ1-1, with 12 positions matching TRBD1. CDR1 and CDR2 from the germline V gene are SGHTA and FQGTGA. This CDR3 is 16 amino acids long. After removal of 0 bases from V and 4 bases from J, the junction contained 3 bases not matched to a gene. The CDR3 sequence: CASSLTAGQGATEAFF. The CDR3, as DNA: TGTGCCAGCAGCTTAACGGCGGGACAGGGGGCCACTGAAGCTTTCTTT.

CDR3: CASTPWGGTDEQFF. In DNA, the CDR3 is TGTGCCAGTACCCCCTGGGGGGGTACGGATGAGCAGTTCTTC. J is TRBJ2-1 and V is TRBV19, with TRBD2 matching over 7 bases. V shed 7 bases and J 8 bases; nucleotides not matched to a gene: 11. Germline V lookup: CDR1 LNHDA, CDR2 SQIVND (reference sequence). The CDR3 is 14 amino acids. Full variable domain (remainder filled in from reference TRBV19 and TRBJ2-1): DGGITQSPKYLFRKEGQNVTLSCEQNLNHDAMYWYRQDPGQGLRLIYYSQIVNDFQKGDIAEGYSVSREKKESFPLTVTSAQKNPTAFYLCASTPWGGTDEQFFGPGTRLTVL.

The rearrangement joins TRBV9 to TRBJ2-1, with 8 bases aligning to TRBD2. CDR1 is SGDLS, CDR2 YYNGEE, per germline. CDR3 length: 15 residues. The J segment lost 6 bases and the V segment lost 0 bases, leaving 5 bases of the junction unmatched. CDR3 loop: CASSVGGSGSNEQFF. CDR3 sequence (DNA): TGTGCCAGCAGCGTAGGCGGGAGCGGGAGCAATGAGCAGTTCTTC.

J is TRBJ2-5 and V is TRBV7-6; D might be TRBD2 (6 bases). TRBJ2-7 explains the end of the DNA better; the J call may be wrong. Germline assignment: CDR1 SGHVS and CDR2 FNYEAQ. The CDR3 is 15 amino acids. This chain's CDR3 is CASSLAWRGAYEQYF. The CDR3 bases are TGTGCCAGCAGCTTAGCATGGCGGGGTGCCTACGAGCAGTACTTC.

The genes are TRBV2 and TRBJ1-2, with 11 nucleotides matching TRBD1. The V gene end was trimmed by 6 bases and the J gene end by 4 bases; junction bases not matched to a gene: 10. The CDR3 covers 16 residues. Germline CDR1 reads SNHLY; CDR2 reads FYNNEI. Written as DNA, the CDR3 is TGTGCCAGCAGGCCCACGGACAGGGGGCATCTCTATGGCTACACCTTC. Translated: CASRPTDRGHLYGYTF.

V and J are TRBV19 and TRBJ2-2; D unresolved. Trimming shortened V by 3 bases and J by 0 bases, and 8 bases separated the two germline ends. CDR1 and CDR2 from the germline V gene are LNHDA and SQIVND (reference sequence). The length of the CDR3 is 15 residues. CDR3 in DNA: TGTGCCAGTAGTATCGGGTTAACGAACACCGGGGAGCTGTTTTTT. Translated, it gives CASSIGLTNTGELFF.

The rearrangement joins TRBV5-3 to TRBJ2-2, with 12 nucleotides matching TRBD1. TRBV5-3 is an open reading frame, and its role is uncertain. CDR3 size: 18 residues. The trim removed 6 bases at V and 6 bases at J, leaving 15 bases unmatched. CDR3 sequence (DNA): TGTGCCAGAAACATCCCCGCGTGGGACAGGGGGCTTGCCGGGGAGCTGTTTTTT. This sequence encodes CARNIPAWDRGLAGELFF.

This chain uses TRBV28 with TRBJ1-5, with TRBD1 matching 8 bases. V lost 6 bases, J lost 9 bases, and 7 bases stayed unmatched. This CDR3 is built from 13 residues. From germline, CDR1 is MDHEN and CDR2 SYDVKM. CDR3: CASRSTGVLPQHF. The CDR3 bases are TGTGCCAGCAGGTCGACAGGGGTTTTGCCCCAGCATTTT.

This CDR3 reads CASRDLGRPHPTNEKLFF. In DNA, the CDR3 is TGTGCCAGCAGGGATTTAGGCAGGCCCCATCCAACTAATGAAAAACTGTTTTTT. The chain recombines TRBV2 with TRBJ1-4; no clear D gene. With 6 bases removed from V and 0 bases from J, the gap between germline ends came to 20 bases. Germline assignment: CDR1 SNHLY and CDR2 FYNNEI. CDR3 length equals 18 residues.